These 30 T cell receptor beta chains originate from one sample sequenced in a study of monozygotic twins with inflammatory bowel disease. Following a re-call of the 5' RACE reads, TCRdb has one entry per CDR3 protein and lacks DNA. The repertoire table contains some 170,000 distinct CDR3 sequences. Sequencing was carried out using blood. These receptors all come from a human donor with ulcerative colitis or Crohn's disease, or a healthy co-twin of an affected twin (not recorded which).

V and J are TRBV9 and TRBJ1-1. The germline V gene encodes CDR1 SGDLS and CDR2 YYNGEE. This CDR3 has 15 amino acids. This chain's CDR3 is CASSVDGSLRGEAFF.

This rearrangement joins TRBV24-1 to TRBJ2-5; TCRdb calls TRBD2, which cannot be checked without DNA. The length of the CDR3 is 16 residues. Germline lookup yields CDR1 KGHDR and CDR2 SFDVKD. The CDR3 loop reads CATSSFGEGPEETQYF.

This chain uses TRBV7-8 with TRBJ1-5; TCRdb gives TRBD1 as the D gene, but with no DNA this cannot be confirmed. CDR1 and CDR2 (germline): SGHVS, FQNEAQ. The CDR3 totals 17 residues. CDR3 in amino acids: CASSRIKGQGWNQPQHF.

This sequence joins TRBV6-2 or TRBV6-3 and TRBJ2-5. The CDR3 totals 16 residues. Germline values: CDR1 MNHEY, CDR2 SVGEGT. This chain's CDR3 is CASSRQYRELQETQYF.

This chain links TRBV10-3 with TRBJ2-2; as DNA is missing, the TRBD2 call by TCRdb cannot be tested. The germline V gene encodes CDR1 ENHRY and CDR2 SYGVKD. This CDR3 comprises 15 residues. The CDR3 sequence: CAISERVAGAGELFF.

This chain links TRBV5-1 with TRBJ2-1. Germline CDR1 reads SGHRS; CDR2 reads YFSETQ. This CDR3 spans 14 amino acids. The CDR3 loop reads CASSSTALVNEQFF. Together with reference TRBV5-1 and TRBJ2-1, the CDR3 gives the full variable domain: KAGVTQTPRYLIKTRGQQVTLSCSPISGHRSVSWYQQTPGQGLQFLFEYFSETQRNKGNFPGRFSGRQFSNSRSEMNVSTLELGDSALYLCASSSTALVNEQFFGPGTRLTVL.

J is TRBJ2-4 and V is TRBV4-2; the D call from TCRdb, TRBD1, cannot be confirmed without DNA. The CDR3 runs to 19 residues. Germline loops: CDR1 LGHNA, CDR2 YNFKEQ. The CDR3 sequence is CASSQDRVGPNPFTDIQYF.

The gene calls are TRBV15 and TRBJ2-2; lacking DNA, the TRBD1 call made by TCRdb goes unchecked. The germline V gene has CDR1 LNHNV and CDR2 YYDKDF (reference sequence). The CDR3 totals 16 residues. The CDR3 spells CATSRDTGGNTGELFF.

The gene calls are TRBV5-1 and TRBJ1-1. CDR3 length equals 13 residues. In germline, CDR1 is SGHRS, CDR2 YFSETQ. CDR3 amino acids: CASTASIRTEAFF.

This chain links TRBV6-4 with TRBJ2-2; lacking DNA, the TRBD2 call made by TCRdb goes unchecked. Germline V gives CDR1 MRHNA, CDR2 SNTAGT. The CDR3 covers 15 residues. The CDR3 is CASSGLAGHTGELFF.

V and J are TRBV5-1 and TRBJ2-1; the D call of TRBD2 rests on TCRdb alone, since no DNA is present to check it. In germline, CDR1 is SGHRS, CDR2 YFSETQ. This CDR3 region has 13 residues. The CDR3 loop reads CASRGGTYNEQFF.

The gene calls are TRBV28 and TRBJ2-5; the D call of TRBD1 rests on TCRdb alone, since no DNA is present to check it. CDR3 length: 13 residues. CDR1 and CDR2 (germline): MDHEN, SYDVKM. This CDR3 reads CASSLRTGEAQYF.

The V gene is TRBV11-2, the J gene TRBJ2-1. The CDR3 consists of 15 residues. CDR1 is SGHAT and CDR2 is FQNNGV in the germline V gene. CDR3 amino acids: CASSRVGGSYNEQFF.

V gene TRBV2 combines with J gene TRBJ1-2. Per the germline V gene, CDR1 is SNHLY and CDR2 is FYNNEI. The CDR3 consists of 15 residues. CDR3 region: CASSVFQVTNYGYTF.

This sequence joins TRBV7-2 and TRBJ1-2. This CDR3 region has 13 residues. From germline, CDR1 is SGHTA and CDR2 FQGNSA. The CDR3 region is CASSLLLRAGYTF.

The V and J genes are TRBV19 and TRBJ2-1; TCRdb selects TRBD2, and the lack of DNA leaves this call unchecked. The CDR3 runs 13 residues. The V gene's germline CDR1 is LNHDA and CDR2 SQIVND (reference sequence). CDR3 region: CASSSSGMSEQFF.

CDR3 sequence reads: CSARGVVWEQYF. The V gene is TRBV20-1, the J gene TRBJ2-7. There are 12 residues in the CDR3. In germline, CDR1 is DFQATT, CDR2 SNEGSKA (reference sequence).

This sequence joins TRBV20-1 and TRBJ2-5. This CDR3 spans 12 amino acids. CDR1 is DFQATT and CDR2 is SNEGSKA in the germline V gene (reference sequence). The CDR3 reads CSASGQQETQYF.

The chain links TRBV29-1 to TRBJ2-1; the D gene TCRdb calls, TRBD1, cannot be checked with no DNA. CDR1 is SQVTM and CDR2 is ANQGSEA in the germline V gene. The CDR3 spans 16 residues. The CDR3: CSVEDPGQGDYNEQFF.

This CDR3 is CSAKKDRGLLDTQYF. The rearrangement links TRBV20-1 to TRBJ2-3; there is no DNA to check the TCRdb D call of TRBD1. This CDR3 comprises 15 residues. Germline lookup yields CDR1 DFQATT and CDR2 SNEGSKA (reference sequence).

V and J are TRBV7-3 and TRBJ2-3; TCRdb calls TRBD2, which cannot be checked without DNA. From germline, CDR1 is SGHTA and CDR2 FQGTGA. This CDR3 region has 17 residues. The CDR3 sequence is CASSYSRGRTSTDTQYF.

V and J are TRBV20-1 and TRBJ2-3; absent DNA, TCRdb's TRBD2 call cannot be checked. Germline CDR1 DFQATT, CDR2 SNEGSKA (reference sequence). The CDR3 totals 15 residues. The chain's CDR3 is CSARAISGSTDTQYF.

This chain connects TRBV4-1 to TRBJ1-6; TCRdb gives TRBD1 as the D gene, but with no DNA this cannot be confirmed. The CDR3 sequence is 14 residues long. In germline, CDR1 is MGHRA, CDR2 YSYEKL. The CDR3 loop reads CASSQASTGSPLHF.

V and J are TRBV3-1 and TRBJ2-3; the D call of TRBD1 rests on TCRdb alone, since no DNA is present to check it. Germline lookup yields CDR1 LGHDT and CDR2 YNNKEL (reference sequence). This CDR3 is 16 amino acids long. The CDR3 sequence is CASSQGERLSTDTQYF.

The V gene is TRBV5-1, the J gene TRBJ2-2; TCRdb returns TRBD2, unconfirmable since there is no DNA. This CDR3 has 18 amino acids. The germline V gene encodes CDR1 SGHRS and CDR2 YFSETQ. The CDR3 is CASYPGLAGGPLTGELFF.

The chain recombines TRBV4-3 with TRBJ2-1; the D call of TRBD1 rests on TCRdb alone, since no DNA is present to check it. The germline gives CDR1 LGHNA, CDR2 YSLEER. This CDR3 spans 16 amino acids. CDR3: CASSQGTGGIDNEQFF.

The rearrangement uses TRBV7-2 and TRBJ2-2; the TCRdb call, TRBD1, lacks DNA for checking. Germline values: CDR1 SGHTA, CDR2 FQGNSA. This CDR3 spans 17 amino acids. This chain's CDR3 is CASSPLKVKGNTGELFF.

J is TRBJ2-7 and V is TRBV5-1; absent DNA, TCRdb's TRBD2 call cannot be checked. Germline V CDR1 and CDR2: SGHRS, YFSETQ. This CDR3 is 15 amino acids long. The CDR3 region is CASSLDASATYEQYF.

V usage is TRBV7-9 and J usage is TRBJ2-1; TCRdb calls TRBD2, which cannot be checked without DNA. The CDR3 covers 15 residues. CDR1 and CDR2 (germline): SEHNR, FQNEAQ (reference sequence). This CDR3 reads CASSSDGGPQDEQFF.

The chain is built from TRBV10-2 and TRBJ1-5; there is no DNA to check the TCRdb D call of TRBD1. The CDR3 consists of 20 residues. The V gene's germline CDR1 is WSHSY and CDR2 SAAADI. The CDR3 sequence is CASSVGAGTGMWSGNQPQHF.